The text below deals with one T cell receptor beta chain. The antigen this receptor binds is unknown. Base qualities are missing; no much larger clone stands one base away. For the CD8 naive samples, CD45RO-negative cells were positively selected for CCR7, yielding a CD45RA+CCR7+ population from which TemRA cells were excluded. Healthy HIV-negative adults with no recently reported acute infections or vaccinations were included as donors. Every donor was a Caucasian adult living in Nashville, Tennessee, USA. Blood was collected by leukapheresis, and PBMCs were isolated by Ficoll-Histopaque density gradient centrifugation and then cryopreserved in liquid nitrogen vapor phase. Analytical flow cytometry was used to check the purity and quantity of each magnetically sorted T cell population. Genomic DNA was isolated from every sorted fraction and measured by UV absorbance on a Nanodrop 2000c. This record belongs to a study of shared clonotypes between healthy human individuals (dated by TCRdb to the early 2020s). For context, the study as a whole: A few men and two women, aged 18 to 49 years, made up the cohort. Per donor, three plates each were used for CD4 naive and CD4 memory, two for CD8 naive, and one for CD8 memory. To estimate repertoire size and how much clonotypes are shared between individuals, the study performed deep sequencing of blood TCR repertoires from a handful of healthy adults. To increase sequencing depth and limit assay-specific biases, different laboratories used diverse techniques to prepare libraries and sequence TCR repertoires. Between about 0.85 and 8.9 billion PBMCs per donor were obtained by leukapheresis.

The investigation overall reported the following: Because the study included only a small number of donors, the genetic and exposure-history diversity represented was limited. Sampling was restricted to blood, and TCR repertoires in tissue are likely to differ from TCR repertoires in blood. Higher generation probabilities were observed for clonotypes shared by all four sorted-subset donors than for non-shared clonotypes. Pairwise subsampling indicated that sequencing depth was expected to affect the degree of clonotype sharing among donors. Incomplete sequencing was indicated by rarefaction of sorted-subset datasets, despite the large sequencing depth. About 5% of naive CD4, 3.5% of naive CD8, about 2.1% of memory CD4, and 0.4% of memory CD8 clonotypes were shared across a few donors. Naive subsets generally had larger estimated clonotype richness than memory subsets did.

Using the deep immunoSEQ assay, multiplex PCR amplified TCR CDR3 regions from genomic DNA. For each cell subset, the extracted genomic DNA was distributed evenly across all wells of several immunoSEQ 96-well plates, and each plate served as one replicate. For sorted subsets, each replicate PCR was loaded with approximately 0.2 ug genomic DNA, equivalent to roughly 30,000 T cell genomes. Purified libraries were measured with a Qubit 3.0 fluorometer, size-checked on a Bioanalyzer 2100, and measured again with the KAPA Library Quantification kit. A separate single-read 150-cycle Illumina NextSeq 550 flow cell was used to sequence each immunoSEQ 96-well plate. As for the authors' bioinformatics: Because the immunoSEQ output held only junctional sequences and lacked quality scores, the filtering could not match the filtering applied to full-length reads. To assign V/J genes and CDR3, sequences were annotated using PyIR, a Python wrapper for IgBLAST v1.9, with IMGT germline references. Any read was removed if the V/J assignment was weak (E-value above 1e-6), the CDR3 was missing, or the read contained stop codons, out-of-frame junctions, or ambiguous translated residues. V3J clonotypes were defined as sequences sharing an identical inferred V gene, J gene, and CDR3 amino acid sequence. The percentage overlap between two repertoires was calculated by dividing the number of shared unique clonotypes by the size of the smaller repertoire. RTK rarefaction, the Chao1 estimator, and Recon v2.1 estimates of unobserved clonotypes were used to assess repertoire richness. Generation probabilities were computed with OLGA for all TCRbeta clonotypes obtained by the gDNA method from a few donors. Held by TCRdb, this immuneACCESS table contains in-frame sequences only and omits some clones. Under half of the omission traces to an unresolved V gene where checked; the cause of the rest is unknown. V, J and clone size reflect that table, while D and trimming were determined from the DNA. The sample yields about 2,100,000 clones; just over 90% were counted once. 1.5% to 2% of the sample belongs to the ten largest clones.

Germline trimming: 6 bases from V, 8 bases from J; junction bases outside gene matches: 8. CDR1 and CDR2 are read off the germline V gene as SGHAT and FQNNGV. The CDR3 has 13 amino acids, counting the end cysteine and phenylalanine. The DNA shown is the 39-base CDR3, in frame from base 1. This clonotype was obtained from a young man in good health. Some clones in this sample may be carry-over from other donors' samples. The specimen sequenced was naive CD8+ T cells from PBMCs. The intended sense of this specimen's cell subset or site label: CD45RA+CCR7+. The rearrangement combines TRBV11-2 with TRBJ1-2, and 8 junctional nucleotides match TRBD1. CDR3 sequence: CASSQDRGGGYTF. The bases read TGTGCCAGCAGTCAAGACAGGGGTGGAGGCTACACCTTC.